A selection of T cell receptor beta chains follows, all from one sample in a study of cytomegalovirus exposure and HLA in healthy donors. Some clones are missing from TCRdb's copy, which holds only in-frame ones; the method was immunoSEQ multiplex PCR. The table has some 190,000 clones, about three quarters seen once. The sample comprised PBMCs. These receptors all come from a young man in good health and CMV-seronegative. CDR3s include the opening cysteine and the closing phenylalanine or tryptophan. A D gene is named only where the DNA matches it firmly. For some rows the clone size is stated as once, few or many, or as a class when expanded; others skip it.

j_call | v_call | d_call | clone_size | cdr3_nt | cdr3_aa
TRBJ2-7 | TRBV9 | NA | NA | TGTGCCAGCAGCGTAGCTGACGGGACCTACGAGCAGTACTTC | CASSVADGTYEQYF
TRBJ2-3 | TRBV9 | NA | NA | TGTGCCAGCAGCGTAGGGAGTAACGGGGGGCACGGAGATACGCAGTATTTT | CASSVGSNGGHGDTQYF
TRBJ1-1 | TRBV5-1 | NA | NA | TGCGCCAGCAGCTGGATCGCGCCTCGGGGTAACACTGAAGCTTTCTTT | CASSWIAPRGNTEAFF
TRBJ2-1 | TRBV7-2 | NA | few | TGTGCCAGCAGCTTCGCGAAAAGCTCCTACAATGAGCAGTTCTTC | CASSFAKSSYNEQFF
TRBJ1-1 | TRBV4-1 | NA | few | TGCGCCAGCAGCCAAGAGGCCGGCGGACTGAAAAACACTGAAGCTTTCTTT | CASSQEAGGLKNTEAFF
TRBJ1-2 | TRBV4-1 | NA | NA | TGCGCCAGCAGCCAAGAGAGCAGCGGTCTCTATGGCTACACCTTC | CASSQESSGLYGYTF
TRBJ2-5 | TRBV5-1 | NA | few | TGCGCCAGCAGCCTCTCCCAAGAGACCCAGTACTTC | CASSLSQETQYF
TRBJ1-3 | TRBV9 | TRBD1 | NA | TGTGCCAGCAGCGAGACAGGGTTGTCTCTGGACACCATATATTTT | CASSETGLSLDTIYF
TRBJ1-2 | TRBV4-2 | NA | NA | TGTGCCAGCAGCCAAGCAAGTAGGACAGCCGCTAACTATGGCTACACCTTC | CASSQASRTAANYGYTF
TRBJ2-3 | TRBV7-2 | NA | NA | TGTGCCAGCAGCTTATTGGCGGCTACAGATACGCAGTATTTT | CASSLLAATDTQYF
TRBJ2-7 | TRBV7-2 | NA | NA | TGTGCCAGCAGCTTAGCGTACTACGAGCAGTACTTC | CASSLAYYEQYF
TRBJ2-3 | TRBV25-1 | NA | once | TGTGCCAGCATGTCCGTATCTAGCACAGATACGCAGTATTTT | CASMSVSSTDTQYF
TRBJ2-2 | TRBV4-3 | NA | NA | TGCGCCAGCAGCCAAGAGGACTTCGCGAACACCGGGGAGCTGTTTTTT | CASSQEDFANTGELFF
TRBJ1-4 | TRBV2 | NA | once | TGTGCGAGTGCCGGGACACAACTTAATGAAAAACTGTTTTTT | CASAGTQLNEKLFF
TRBJ2-3 | TRBV7-9 | NA | NA | TGTGCCAGCAGCTTAGGTCAGGCAGGAGATACGCAGTATTTT | CASSLGQAGDTQYF
TRBJ1-2 | TRBV4-3 | NA | NA | TGCGCCAGCAGCCAAGCTTTTAACAGGGTTTTCTATGGCTACACCTTC | CASSQAFNRVFYGYTF
TRBJ1-1 | TRBV7-9 | NA | NA | TGTGCCAGCACGGCGGGTGTGGCGGGGAACACTGAAGCTTTCTTT | CASTAGVAGNTEAFF
TRBJ2-1 | TRBV27 | TRBD1 | few | TGTGCCAGCAGCCCGACAGGGAGCTCCTACAATGAGCAGTTCTTC | CASSPTGSSYNEQFF
TRBJ2-7 | TRBV29-1 | TRBD1 | NA | TGCAGCGCGATGGACAGGGCGGACTACGAGCAGTACTTC | CSAMDRADYEQYF
TRBJ2-1 | TRBV27 | TRBD2 | once | TGTGCCAGCAGGTATAGCGGGGCGAGCTCCTACAATGAGCAGTTCTTC | CASRYSGASSYNEQFF
TRBJ2-4 | TRBV5-6 | NA | NA | TGTGCCAGCAGCCCGGCGGACGACCCGGGGAAAAACATTCAGTACTTC | CASSPADDPGKNIQYF
TRBJ1-2 | TRBV19 | NA | once | TGTGCCAGTAGCCAGACTAGGCAGCACGACGGCTACACCTTC | CASSQTRQHDGYTF
TRBJ2-7 | TRBV18 | TRBD1 | once | TGTGCCAGCTCACCCTTGGACAGGGGAGAGCAGTACTTC | CASSPLDRGEQYF
TRBJ2-3 | TRBV7-9 | TRBD2 | once | TGTGCCAGCAGCTCACCTACTAGCGGGGGAGATGGAGATACGCAGTATTTT | CASSSPTSGGDGDTQYF
TRBJ1-1 | TRBV6-1 | NA | once | TGTGCCAGCAGTGTGGGGGGGTTCGCTGAAGCTTTCTTT | CASSVGGFAEAFF
TRBJ2-2 | TRBV4-1 | TRBD2 | NA | TGCGCCAGCAGCCAAGATCAGGCTAGCGGGAGGTACACCGGGGAGCTGTTTTTT | CASSQDQASGRYTGELFF
TRBJ2-2 | TRBV11-1 | TRBD1 | NA | TGTGCCAGCAGCTCGGGACAGGCCCCAATGGGGAACACCGGGGAGCTGTTTTTT | CASSSGQAPMGNTGELFF
TRBJ2-5 | TRBV19 | TRBD2 | NA | TGTGCCAGTAGTATAATTGGGACTAGCGACGAAGAGACCCAGTACTTC | CASSIIGTSDEETQYF
TRBJ1-2 | TRBV7-8 | TRBD1 | NA | TGTGCCAGCAGCTCCCGACAGGGGGCTGACCCGCGCTATGGAAGCTACACCTTC | CASSSRQGADPRYGSYTF
TRBJ2-7 | TRBV11-2 | NA | NA | TGTGCCAGCAGTTCGACTCCAGACGGTTCCTACGAGCAGTACTTC | CASSSTPDGSYEQYF
TRBJ1-2 | TRBV19 | TRBD1 | once | TGTGCCAGTAGTATAGGGGCAGGGGGCCGCTACACCTTC | CASSIGAGGRYTF
TRBJ2-7 | TRBV4-1 | TRBD1 | NA | TGCGCCAGCAGCCAAACCGCCGGGACAGGGAAAAACGAGCAGTACTTC | CASSQTAGTGKNEQYF
TRBJ2-7 | TRBV27 | TRBD1 | NA | TGTGCCAGCAGAAGTCCGGGACAGACCTACGAGCAGTACTTC | CASRSPGQTYEQYF
TRBJ1-1 | TRBV5-1 | NA | NA | TGCGCCAGCAGCTGGAAATCGACAGAGGACACTGAAGCTTTCTTT | CASSWKSTEDTEAFF
TRBJ1-3 | TRBV6-1 | NA | NA | TGTGCCAGCAGTGAAAATATGAGGTTCTCTGGAAACACCATATATTTT | CASSENMRFSGNTIYF
TRBJ2-7 | TRBV30 | TRBD2 | once | TGTGCCTGGAACGATAGGACTAGCGCTACCTACGAGCAGTACTTC | CAWNDRTSATYEQYF
TRBJ1-4 | TRBV6-1 | NA | few | TGTGCCAGCAGGAGTGAAAAACTGTTTTTT | CASRSEKLFF
TRBJ2-1 | TRBV10-3 | TRBD1 | NA | TGTGCCATCAGCGGGACAGGTTACAATGAGCAGTTCTTC | CAISGTGYNEQFF
TRBJ2-2 | TRBV6-4 | TRBD1 | once | TGTGCCAGCAGCCCAGGGGGCCTCGACACCGGGGAGCTGTTTTTT | CASSPGGLDTGELFF
TRBJ2-7 | TRBV7-8 | NA | few | TGTGCCAGCAGCTCAGGGAGGGGGGCTACCTACGAGCAGTACTTC | CASSSGRGATYEQYF
TRBJ2-1 | TRBV6-6 | NA | NA | TGTGCCAGCAGTGGAGGGGACAGCTCCTACAATGAGCAGTTCTTC | CASSGGDSSYNEQFF
TRBJ2-1 | TRBV25-1 | TRBD2 | NA | TGTGCCAGCAGTGAAACTAGCGGGAGGGCCAGAGCTAGAAATGAGCAGTTCTTC | CASSETSGRARARNEQFF
TRBJ2-7 | TRBV6-6 | TRBD2 | NA | TGTGCCAGCAGTTACCGGGCTAGCGGGAGGGCCCACGAGCAGTACTTC | CASSYRASGRAHEQYF
TRBJ2-7 | TRBV6-5 | TRBD1 | few | TGTGCCAGCAGCGCAATCGGACAGGGGGCTTGGGAGCAGTACTTC | CASSAIGQGAWEQYF
TRBJ1-2 | TRBV27 | NA | NA | TGTGCCAGCAGTCCCGAAGGAGACTATGGCTACACCTTC | CASSPEGDYGYTF
TRBJ1-1 | TRBV27 | TRBD1 | NA | TGTGCCAGCAGTTTCGGGGACAGGGGGCGGGTCGCTTTCTTT | CASSFGDRGRVAFF
TRBJ2-1 | TRBV5-6 | TRBD2 | NA | TGTGCCAGCAGCTTGCCGACTAGCGGGAGCTACAATGAGCAGTTCTTC | CASSLPTSGSYNEQFF
TRBJ2-1 | TRBV4-3 | TRBD2 | NA | TGCGCCAGCAGCCAAGGGGCGGGGGGCGATGAGCAGTTCTTC | CASSQGAGGDEQFF
TRBJ2-1 | TRBV18 | TRBD2 | NA | TGTGCCAGCTCACCGACTAGCTATGAGCAGTTCTTC | CASSPTSYEQFF
TRBJ2-7 | TRBV30 | TRBD1 | once | TGTGCCTGGAGTCCTCCGGGACAGAGCTCCTACGAGCAGTACTTC | CAWSPPGQSSYEQYF
TRBJ2-1 | TRBV4-3 | NA | NA | TGCGCCAGCAGCCAAGGCTATACGATCGGGAACTACAATGAGCAGTTCTTC | CASSQGYTIGNYNEQFF
TRBJ2-3 | TRBV29-1 | TRBD1 | NA | TGCAGCGTCGATCCCGGGACAGGGGACACAGATACGCAGTATTTT | CSVDPGTGDTDTQYF
TRBJ1-2 | TRBV7-9 | TRBD1 | few | TGTGCCAGCAGGGCTTGGGACAGAGACTATGGCTACACCTTC | CASRAWDRDYGYTF
TRBJ2-7 | TRBV10-3 | TRBD2 | NA | TGTGCCATCAGTGAAACCCTAGCGGGAGTTAGCTACGAGCAGTACTTC | CAISETLAGVSYEQYF
TRBJ2-3 | TRBV5-1 | NA | NA | TGCGCCAGCAGCTTGGGGGAGGACCACACAGATACGCAGTATTTT | CASSLGEDHTDTQYF
TRBJ2-5 | TRBV19 | NA | NA | TGTGCCAGTAGTATAGGATATGGGCCCCAAGAGACCCAGTACTTC | CASSIGYGPQETQYF
TRBJ2-3 | TRBV5-4 | NA | NA | TGTGCCAGCAGCCGGTGGGGAGCTTCTAGCACAGATACGCAGTATTTT | CASSRWGASSTDTQYF